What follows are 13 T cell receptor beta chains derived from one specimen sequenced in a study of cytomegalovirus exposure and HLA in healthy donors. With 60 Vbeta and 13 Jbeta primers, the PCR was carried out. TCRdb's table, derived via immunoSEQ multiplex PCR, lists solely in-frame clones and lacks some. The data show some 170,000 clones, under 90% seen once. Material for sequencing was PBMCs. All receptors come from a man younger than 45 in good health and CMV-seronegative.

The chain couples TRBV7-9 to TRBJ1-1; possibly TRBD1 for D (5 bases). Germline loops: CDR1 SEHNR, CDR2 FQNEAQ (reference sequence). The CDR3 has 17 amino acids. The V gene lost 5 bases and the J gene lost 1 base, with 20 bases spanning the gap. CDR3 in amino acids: CASSQIPGEASNTEAFF. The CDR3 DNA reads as TGTGCCAGCAGCCAAATCCCGGGGGAGGCTTCGAACACTGAAGCTTTCTTT.

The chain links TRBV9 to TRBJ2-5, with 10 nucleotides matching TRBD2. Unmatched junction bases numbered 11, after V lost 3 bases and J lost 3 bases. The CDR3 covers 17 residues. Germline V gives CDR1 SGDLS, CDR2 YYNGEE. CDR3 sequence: CASSAPKTSGLEETQYF. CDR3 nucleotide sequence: TGTGCCAGCAGCGCCCCTAAGACTAGCGGGCTTGAAGAGACCCAGTACTTC.

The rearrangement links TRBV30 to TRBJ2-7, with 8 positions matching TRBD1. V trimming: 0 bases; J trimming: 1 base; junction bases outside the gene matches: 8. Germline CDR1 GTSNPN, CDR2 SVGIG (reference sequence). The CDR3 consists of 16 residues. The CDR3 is CAWSVGVRTGSYEQYF. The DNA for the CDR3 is TGTGCCTGGAGTGTCGGAGTCCGGACAGGGTCCTACGAGCAGTACTTC.

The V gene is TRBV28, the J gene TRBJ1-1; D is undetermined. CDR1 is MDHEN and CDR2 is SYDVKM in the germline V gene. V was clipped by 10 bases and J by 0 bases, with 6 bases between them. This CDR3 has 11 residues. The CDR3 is CATLMNTEAFF. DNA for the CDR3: TGTGCCACACTCATGAACACTGAAGCTTTCTTT. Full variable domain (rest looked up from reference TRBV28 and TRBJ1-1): DVKVTQSSRYLVKRTGEKVFLECVQDMDHENMFWYRQDPGLGLRLIYFSYDVKMKEKGDIPEGYSVSREKKERFSLILESASTNQTSMYLCATLMNTEAFFGQGTRLTVV.

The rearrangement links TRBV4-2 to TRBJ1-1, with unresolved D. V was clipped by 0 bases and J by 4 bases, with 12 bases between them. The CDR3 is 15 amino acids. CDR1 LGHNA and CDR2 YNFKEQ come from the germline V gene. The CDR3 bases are TGTGCCAGCAGCCAAGATCATGAGGGCGGCACTGAAGCTTTCTTT. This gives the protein CASSQDHEGGTEAFF.

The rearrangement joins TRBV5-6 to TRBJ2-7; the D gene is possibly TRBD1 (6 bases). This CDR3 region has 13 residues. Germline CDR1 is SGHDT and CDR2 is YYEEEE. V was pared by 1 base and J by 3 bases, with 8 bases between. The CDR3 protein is CASSLYRDYEQYF. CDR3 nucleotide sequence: TGTGCCAGCAGCTTGTACAGGGACTACGAGCAGTACTTC.

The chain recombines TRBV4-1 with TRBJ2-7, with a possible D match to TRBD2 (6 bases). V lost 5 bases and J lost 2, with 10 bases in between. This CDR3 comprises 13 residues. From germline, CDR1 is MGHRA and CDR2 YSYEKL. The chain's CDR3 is CASSDWRAYEQYF. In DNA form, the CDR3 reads TGCGCCAGCAGCGATTGGAGGGCCTACGAGCAGTACTTC.

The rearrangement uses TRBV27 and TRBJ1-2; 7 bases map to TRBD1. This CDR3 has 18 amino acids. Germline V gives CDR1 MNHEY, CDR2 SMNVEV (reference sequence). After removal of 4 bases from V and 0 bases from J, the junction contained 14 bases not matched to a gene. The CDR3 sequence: CASSSSTLGQEANYGYTF. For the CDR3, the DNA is TGTGCCAGCAGTTCCTCGACCCTTGGACAGGAAGCTAACTATGGCTACACCTTC.

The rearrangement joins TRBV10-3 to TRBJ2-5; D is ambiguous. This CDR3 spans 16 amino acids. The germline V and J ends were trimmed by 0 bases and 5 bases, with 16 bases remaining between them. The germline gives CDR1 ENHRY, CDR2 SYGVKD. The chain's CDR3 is CAISESRGASMETQYF. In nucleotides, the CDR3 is TGTGCCATCAGTGAGTCGAGAGGTGCCTCAATGGAGACCCAGTACTTC.

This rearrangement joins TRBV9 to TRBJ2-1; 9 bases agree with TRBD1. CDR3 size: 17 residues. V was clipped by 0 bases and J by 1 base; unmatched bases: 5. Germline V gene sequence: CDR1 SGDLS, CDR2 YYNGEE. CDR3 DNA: TGTGCCAGCAGCGTAGGCGGGACAGGGATTTCCTACAATGAGCAGTTCTTC. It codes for CASSVGGTGISYNEQFF.

The CDR3 region is CASSKSRETEAFF. The CDR3 DNA follows: TGTGCCAGCAGTAAGTCCAGGGAAACTGAAGCTTTCTTT. V usage is TRBV6-5 and J usage is TRBJ1-1, with D maybe TRBD1 (5 bases). CDR1 and CDR2 from the germline V gene are MNHEY and SVGAGI. The CDR3 spans 13 residues. V gave up 5 bases and J gave up 5 bases, with 12 bases separating them.

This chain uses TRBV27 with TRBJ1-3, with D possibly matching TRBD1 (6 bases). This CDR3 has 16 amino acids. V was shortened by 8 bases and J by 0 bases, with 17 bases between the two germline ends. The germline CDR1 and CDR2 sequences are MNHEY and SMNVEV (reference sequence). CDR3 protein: CASGLTTGLSGNTIYF. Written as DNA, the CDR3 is TGTGCCAGCGGCCTCACGACAGGCCTCTCTGGAAACACCATATATTTT.

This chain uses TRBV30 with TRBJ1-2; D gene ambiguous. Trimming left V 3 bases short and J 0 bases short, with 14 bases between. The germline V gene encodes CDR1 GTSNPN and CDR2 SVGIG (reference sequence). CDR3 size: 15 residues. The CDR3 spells CAWRVRPSANYGYTF. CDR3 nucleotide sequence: TGTGCCTGGAGAGTGAGGCCGTCGGCTAACTATGGCTACACCTTC.